The 22 T cell receptor beta chains reported below all come from one sample, sequenced in a study of T cell repertoires in cytomegalovirus infection. MiXCR, run by TCRdb on the reads, gives a single entry per CDR3 protein. The data hold around 440,000 distinct CDR3 sequences, with around 11% observed a single time. Sequenced sample: PBMCs. All receptors derive from a human donor in good health (CMV status not recorded). Some clones in this sample may be carry-over from other donors' samples.

The chain recombines TRBV9 with TRBJ1-4, with no clear D. Germline CDR1 and CDR2: SGDLS and YYNGEE. V gave up 3 bases and J gave up 1 base, with 19 bases separating them. The CDR3 totals 18 residues. The chain's CDR3 is CASSADPLSRGTNEKLFF. The CDR3 DNA follows: TGTGCCAGCAGCGCCGACCCACTCTCCCGGGGAACTAATGAAAAACTGTTTTTT.

This clonotype was observed a handful of times. V gene TRBV4-2 combines with J gene TRBJ1-4, with 7 bases fitting TRBD1. Germline CDR1 LGHNA, CDR2 YNFKEQ. This CDR3 comprises 17 residues. The V segment lost 0 bases and the J segment 0 bases; nucleotides outside the gene matches: 4. This chain's CDR3 is CASSQDRDSATNEKLFF. CDR3 bases: TGTGCCAGCAGCCAAGATAGGGACAGCGCAACTAATGAAAAACTGTTTTTT.

This clonotype turned up a few times. The chain is built from TRBV27 and TRBJ1-1, with a possible D match to TRBD1 (5 bases). V was trimmed by 5 bases and J by 1 base, leaving 17 bases between them. This CDR3 is built from 16 residues. Germline values: CDR1 MNHEY, CDR2 SMNVEV (reference sequence). The CDR3 spells CASSPSIGERNTEAFF. The CDR3 DNA follows: TGTGCCAGCAGTCCCTCGATAGGGGAGAGGAACACTGAAGCTTTCTTT.

This clonotype was observed many times. V is TRBV7-9 and J is TRBJ1-5; 7 bases agree with TRBD1. In germline, CDR1 is SEHNR, CDR2 FQNEAQ (reference sequence). The CDR3 contains 15 residues. The ends lost 4 bases at V and 4 bases at J; junction bases unmatched: 7. This CDR3 is CASSSNRGRNQPQHF. In DNA form, the CDR3 reads TGTGCCAGCAGCTCCAACAGGGGAAGGAATCAGCCCCAGCATTTT.

This clonotype was counted at least ten times. The V gene is TRBV6-1, the J gene TRBJ2-5; D not resolved. The CDR3 is made up of 13 amino acids. Deletions cut 6 bases from V and 1 base from J, with 9 bases between. CDR1 MNHNS and CDR2 SASEGT come from the germline V gene. The CDR3: CASSRTFQETQYF. CDR3 sequence (DNA): TGTGCCAGCAGCCGGACGTTCCAAGAGACCCAGTACTTC.

This clonotype was counted only a few times. The rearrangement joins TRBV29-1 to TRBJ1-2; no clear D. Per the germline V gene, CDR1 is SQVTM and CDR2 is ANQGSEA. The length of the CDR3 is 12 residues. V lost 4 bases and J 2 bases, leaving 8 bases between the germline ends. The CDR3 loop is CSVGTVNYGYTF. The CDR3 DNA follows: TGCAGCGTTGGGACCGTAAACTATGGCTACACCTTC.

Many counts were recorded for this clonotype. V is TRBV12-3 or TRBV12-4 and J is TRBJ2-1; 9 nucleotides match TRBD2. The CDR3 extends over 16 amino acids. The V segment lost 6 bases and the J segment 2 bases; nucleotides outside the gene matches: 8. For the CDR3, the DNA is TGTGCCAGCAGCCGCTCACTAGCGGGTACCTACAATGAGCAGTTCTTC. This codes for CASSRSLAGTYNEQFF.

In the case of this clonotype: A much more abundant neighbour one base away suggests this may be a read error. The rearrangement joins TRBV7-6 to TRBJ2-1; tentative D call: TRBD2 (5 bases). The CDR3 is 15 amino acids. Trimming cost V 4 bases and J 3 bases, with 13 bases left between them. Germline CDR1 SGHVS, CDR2 FNYEAQ. The CDR3, as DNA: TGTGCCAGCAGCTCTCAGGAGGCGGGCTACAATGAGCAGTTCTTC. This translates into CASSSQEAGYNEQFF. The complete variable domain, with remaining parts taken from reference TRBV7-6 and TRBJ2-1, reads GAGVSQSPRYKVTKRGQDVALRCDPISGHVSLYWYRQALGQGPEFLTYFNYEAQQDKSGLPNDRFSAERPEGSISTLTIQRTEQRDSAMYRCASSSQEAGYNEQFFGPGTRLTVL.

This clonotype was recorded at least ten times. The J gene is TRBJ1-1, the V gene TRBV6-5; 8 bases align to TRBD1. With V trimmed by 2 bases and J by 10 bases, 9 bases remained unmatched. The germline V gene has CDR1 MNHEY and CDR2 SVGAGI. The CDR3 sequence is 14 residues long. CDR3 sequence: CASSYTGGFSGAFF. CDR3 DNA: TGTGCCAGCAGTTACACAGGGGGATTTAGTGGAGCTTTCTTT.

This clonotype occurred many times. This sequence joins TRBV7-2 and TRBJ2-2, with a weak D call TRBD1 (6 bases). The germline V and J ends were trimmed by 3 bases and 0 bases, with 11 bases remaining between them. Germline V gene sequence: CDR1 SGHTA, CDR2 FQGNSA. The CDR3 totals 16 residues. CDR3: CASSFQGFPNTGELFF. CDR3 coding DNA: TGTGCCAGCAGCTTTCAGGGGTTTCCGAACACCGGGGAGCTGTTTTTT.

This clonotype was picked up many times. This chain uses TRBV28 with TRBJ1-2, with D hard to call. The V gene's germline CDR1 is MDHEN and CDR2 SYDVKM. The V and J ends lost 1 base and 7 bases respectively, with 10 bases between them. The CDR3 runs to 13 residues. CDR3 protein: CASSLSGSLGYTF. The CDR3 DNA reads as TGTGCCAGCAGTTTATCGGGCTCTCTTGGCTACACCTTC.

This clonotype was observed a few times. The chain carries TRBV6-1 and TRBJ2-5; 10 bases are shared with TRBD1. Germline CDR1 is MNHNS and CDR2 is SASEGT. This CDR3 is 15 amino acids long. V dropped 6 bases and J dropped 5; count of bases not matched to a gene: 9. The CDR3 region has the DNA TGTGCCAGCAGGGCACGACAGGGGGCAGCGGAGACCCAGTACTTC. It is translated as CASRARQGAAETQYF.

This clonotype has a handful of counts. The V gene is TRBV28, the J gene TRBJ2-1; TRBD2 aligns across 7 bases. Germline V CDR1 and CDR2: MDHEN, SYDVKM. With V trimmed by 6 bases and J by 2 bases, 7 bases remained unmatched. CDR3 length: 15 residues. CDR3 DNA: TGTGCCAGCAGCCAACCTAGCGGACCCTACAATGAGCAGTTCTTC. This encodes CASSQPSGPYNEQFF.

By share, this clonotype ranks as medium-sized. This rearrangement joins TRBV7-2 to TRBJ2-2; TRBD2 is a possible D gene (6 bases). Germline CDR1 and CDR2: SGHTA and FQGNSA. Deletions cut 2 bases from V and 4 bases from J, with 17 bases between. The CDR3 consists of 17 residues. The chain's CDR3 is CASSLLVGTRITGELFF. In DNA, the CDR3 is TGTGCCAGCAGCTTACTGGTCGGGACTCGGATCACCGGGGAGCTGTTTTTT. Complete variable domain (other parts from reference TRBV7-2 and TRBJ2-2): GAGVSQSPSNKVTEKGKDVELRCDPISGHTALYWYRQSLGQGLEFLIYFQGNSAPDKSGLPSDRFSAERTGGSVSTLTIQRTQQEDSAVYLCASSLLVGTRITGELFFGEGSRLTVL.

This clonotype was counted many times. V and J are TRBV4-2 and TRBJ2-7, with D perhaps TRBD1 (7 bases). CDR3 length equals 15 residues. Trimming took 1 base from V and 3 from J, leaving 13 bases between them. Germline CDR1 LGHNA, CDR2 YNFKEQ. The CDR3 spells CASSQGSRGDYEQYF. For the CDR3, the DNA is TGTGCCAGCAGCCAAGGATCCAGGGGGGACTACGAGCAGTACTTC.

V gene TRBV2 combines with J gene TRBJ1-5, with 9 bases fitting TRBD1. The germline V gene encodes CDR1 SNHLY and CDR2 FYNNEI. The CDR3 covers 15 residues. V shed 6 bases and J 6 bases; nucleotides not matched to a gene: 9. The CDR3 DNA is TGTGCCAGCAGACCTGGGACAGGGAGGGGTCAGCCCCAGCATTTT. It translates to CASRPGTGRGQPQHF. Filled out from reference TRBV2 and TRBJ1-5, the complete variable domain reads EPEVTQTPSHQVTQMGQEVILRCVPISNHLYFYWYRQILGQKVEFLVSFYNNEISEKSEIFDDQFSVERPDGSNFTLKIRSTKLEDSAMYFCASRPGTGRGQPQHFGDGTRLSIL.

The sample holds a few counts of this clonotype. The chain carries TRBV20-1 and TRBJ1-1; weak D call: TRBD1 (5 bases). V was shortened by 0 bases and J by 4 bases, with 9 bases between the two germline ends. CDR3 size: 13 residues. Germline loops: CDR1 DFQATT, CDR2 SNEGSKA (reference sequence). The CDR3 DNA reads as TGCAGTGCTAGAGAGGCGGGGGGCACTGAAGCTTTCTTT. Residues: CSAREAGGTEAFF.

The chain has TRBV20-1 and TRBJ2-4; D not certain. CDR1 DFQATT and CDR2 SNEGSKA come from the germline V gene (reference sequence). The CDR3 length is 11 residues. V was clipped by 7 bases and J by 5 bases, with 9 bases between them. CDR3 in DNA: TGCAGTGGTGGCACGGAAAACATTCAGTACTTC. It translates to CSGGTENIQYF.

The sample holds many counts of this clonotype. The chain joins TRBV7-2 to TRBJ2-1, with 14 nucleotides matching TRBD2. This CDR3 contains 17 residues. V trimming: 5 bases; J trimming: 6 bases; junction bases outside the gene matches: 9. Per germline, CDR1 SGHTA and CDR2 FQGNSA. The CDR3: CASSGLAGGPGGNEQFF. CDR3 DNA: TGTGCCAGCAGCGGACTAGCGGGAGGTCCTGGGGGCAATGAGCAGTTCTTC.

In this sample, this clonotype turned up a few times. This rearrangement joins TRBV12-3 or TRBV12-4 to TRBJ1-6; 8 bases agree with TRBD1. The CDR3 loop spans 15 amino acids. J lost 6 bases, V lost 5 bases, and 6 bases had no gene match. The CDR3 DNA reads as TGTGCCAGCAGTCTTTCGACAGGGGCTAATTCACCCCTCCACTTT. It specifies CASSLSTGANSPLHF.

This chain joins TRBV30 and TRBJ1-2, with 8 bases that match TRBD1. The CDR3 is made up of 14 amino acids. J gave up 8 bases and V 3 bases, and 11 bases lay outside the gene matches. The V gene's germline CDR1 is GTSNPN and CDR2 SVGIG (reference sequence). CDR3: CAWRMTGEATGYTF. Written as DNA, the CDR3 is TGTGCCTGGAGGATGACAGGGGAAGCAACGGGCTACACCTTC.

This clonotype has a count of ten or more. V and J are TRBV27 and TRBJ1-2; 7 bases align to TRBD1. This CDR3 has 14 amino acids. V lost 6 bases, J lost 4 bases, and 8 bases stayed unmatched. CDR1 and CDR2 from the germline V gene are MNHEY and SMNVEV (reference sequence). CDR3 in DNA: TGTGCCAGCAGCCAGAGACAGGGTCTCTATGGCTACACCTTC. Its translation: CASSQRQGLYGYTF.